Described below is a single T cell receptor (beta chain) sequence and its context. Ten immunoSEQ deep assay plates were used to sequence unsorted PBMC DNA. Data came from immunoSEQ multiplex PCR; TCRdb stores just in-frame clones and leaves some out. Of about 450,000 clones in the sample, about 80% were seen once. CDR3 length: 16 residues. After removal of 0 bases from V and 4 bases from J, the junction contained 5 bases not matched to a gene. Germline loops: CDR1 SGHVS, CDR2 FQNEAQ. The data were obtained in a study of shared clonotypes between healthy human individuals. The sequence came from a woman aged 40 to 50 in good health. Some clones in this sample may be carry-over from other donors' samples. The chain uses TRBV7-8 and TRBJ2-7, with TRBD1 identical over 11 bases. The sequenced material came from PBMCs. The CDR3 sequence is CASSLARGDRGYEQYF. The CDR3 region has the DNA TGTGCCAGCAGCTTAGCGCGAGGGGACAGGGGGTACGAGCAGTACTTC.